One sample yielded the 11 T cell receptor beta chains listed below, sequenced in a study of T cell clonality in common variable immunodeficiency. TCRdb's copy holds only in-frame clones and misses some; the assay was immunoSEQ multiplex PCR. The specimen has tens of thousands of clones, none found just once. Sequenced sample: peripheral blood mononuclear cells. The receptor source for this set is a person aged 18 to 75 in good health.

This clone occurred many times. The sequenced fragment ends 3 residues before the CDR3 boundary, so the rest is inferred from the germline J gene. The chain has TRBV18 and TRBJ1-6; 9 positions match TRBD1. The V gene end was trimmed by 6 bases and the J gene end by 10 bases; junction bases not matched to a gene: 7. The CDR3 has 14 residues. Per germline, CDR1 KGHSH and CDR2 LQKENI. The CDR3 sequence: CASSRDRELSPLHF. CDR3 bases read: TGTGCCAGCTCGCGGGACAGGGAGTTATCACCC.

A word on this clone: The read gets to within 3 residues of the CDR3 end, and the germline J gene fills in the rest. The chain couples TRBV20-1 to TRBJ2-7, with D perhaps matching TRBD1 (5 bases). CDR1 is DFQATT and CDR2 is SNEGSKA in the germline V gene (reference sequence). Trimming shortened V by 6 bases and J by 2 bases, and 17 bases separated the two germline ends. This CDR3 region has 14 residues. The DNA read from the CDR3 is TGCAGTGCACCAGATGCAGGGTTTACCTACGAG. Encoded protein: CSAPDAGFTYE. The complete CDR3 reads CSAPDAGFTYEQYF.

This clone was seen ten or more times. From the germline J gene comes the end of the CDR3, since the read stops 3 residues before it. The chain links TRBV6-2 or TRBV6-3 to TRBJ2-5, with TRBD2 as a possible D gene (5 bases). The germline V and J ends were trimmed by 4 bases and 5 bases, with 14 bases remaining between them. The CDR3 length is 14 residues. Germline CDR1 is MNHEY and CDR2 is SVGEGT. CDR3 loop: CASSLNPRAETQYF. The part of the CDR3 DNA that was read is TGTGCCAGCAGTTTGAACCCGCGGGCGGAGACC.

This clone was counted between two and nine times. CDR3: CASSFQGTDTQYF. The sequenced part of the CDR3 DNA is TGTGCCAGCAGTTTCCAGGGCACAGATACG. V and J are TRBV13 and TRBJ2-3; D gene unclear. The read is 3 residues too short to cover the CDR3 end, so that end is filled in from the germline J gene. V was clipped by 6 bases and J by 1 base, with 8 bases between them. Germline lookup yields CDR1 PRHDT and CDR2 FYEKMQ (reference sequence). CDR3 length: 13 residues.

This clone was found many times. The CDR3 end is not reached by the read, which stops 3 residues before it; the germline J gene fills it in. The genes are TRBV6-2 or TRBV6-3 and TRBJ2-2, with D possibly being TRBD1 (6 bases). Trimming removed 2 bases from V and 5 bases from J, with 12 bases in between. Germline CDR1 is MNHEY and CDR2 is SVGEGT. The CDR3 runs 15 residues. The CDR3 here is CASSYPRDTTGELFF. CDR3 DNA (partial): TGTGCCAGCAGTTACCCAAGGGACACAACCGGGGAG.

This clone occurred many times. The CDR3 goes on 3 residues after the read ends, and that part is filled in from the germline J gene. The J gene is TRBJ1-1, the V gene TRBV5-1; no clear D gene. The CDR3 contains 14 residues. Germline V lookup: CDR1 SGHRS, CDR2 YFSETQ. V was trimmed by 6 bases and J by 5 bases, leaving 17 bases between them. CDR3 residues: CASTSEGYGTEAFF. The DNA read from the CDR3 is TGCGCCAGCACGAGTGAGGGTTATGGTACTGAA.

This clone was counted ten times or more. The CDR3 end falls 3 residues outside the read, so it is completed with the germline J gene. The V and J genes are TRBV19 and TRBJ1-5, with 9 bases lining up with TRBD1. Germline V gene lookup returns CDR1 LNHDA and CDR2 SQIVND (reference sequence). CDR3 length equals 16 residues. With V trimmed by 3 bases and J by 6 bases, 9 bases remained unmatched. The sequenced CDR3 bases are TGTGCCAGTAGTATCCCACAGGGGGCGCTTAGTCAGCCC. Amino acid sequence: CASSIPQGALSQP. The whole CDR3 protein is CASSIPQGALSQPQHF.

This clone was counted at least ten times. The read ends 3 residues shy of where the CDR3 ends; the end is completed using the germline J gene. The genes are TRBV19 and TRBJ2-4, with 9 bases lining up with TRBD2. The CDR3 contains 16 residues. V gave up 3 bases and J gave up 1 base; unmatched junction bases: 4. From germline, CDR1 is LNHDA and CDR2 SQIVND (reference sequence). CDR3 bases read: TGTGCCAGTAGTATGTACAGCGGGGGGGCCAAAAACATT. Translation gives CASSMYSGGAKNI. The entire CDR3 is CASSMYSGGAKNIQYF.

This clone was detected many times. From the germline J gene comes the end of the CDR3, since the read stops 3 residues before it. The chain is built from TRBV20-1 and TRBJ1-4; 7 bases map to TRBD1. CDR3 length: 15 amino acids. Germline CDR1 reads DFQATT; CDR2 reads SNEGSKA (reference sequence). Trimming at V came to 4 bases and at J to 5 bases, leaving 10 bases not matched to a gene. The sequenced part of the CDR3 DNA is TGCAGTGCTAATACCCGGACAGGCCGAAATGAAAAA. Its protein is CSANTRTGRNEK. The full CDR3 protein reads CSANTRTGRNEKLFF.

This clone was observed many times. Read sequence stops 3 residues before the CDR3 end, and the germline J gene provides the missing end. The rearrangement links TRBV19 to TRBJ2-2; TRBD2 agrees at 14 bases. Trimming took 6 bases from V and 4 from J; bases not matched to a gene: 4. CDR1 and CDR2 from the germline V gene are LNHDA and SQIVND (reference sequence). The CDR3 runs to 16 residues. CDR3 region: CASRAGTSGGTGELFF. The covered CDR3 bases are TGTGCCAGTAGGGCCGGGACTAGCGGGGGCACCGGGGAG.

This clone was observed at least ten times. The CDR3 goes on 3 residues after the read ends, and that part is filled in from the germline J gene. The chain joins TRBV5-1 to TRBJ1-1, with D possibly being TRBD1 (5 bases). CDR1 and CDR2 from the germline V gene are SGHRS and YFSETQ. The CDR3 is made up of 15 amino acids. The germline V and J ends were trimmed by 0 bases and 0 bases, with 9 bases remaining between them. The CDR3 is CASSLGQTMNTEAFF. The DNA read from the CDR3 is TGCGCCAGCAGCTTGGGACAGACCATGAACACTGAA.